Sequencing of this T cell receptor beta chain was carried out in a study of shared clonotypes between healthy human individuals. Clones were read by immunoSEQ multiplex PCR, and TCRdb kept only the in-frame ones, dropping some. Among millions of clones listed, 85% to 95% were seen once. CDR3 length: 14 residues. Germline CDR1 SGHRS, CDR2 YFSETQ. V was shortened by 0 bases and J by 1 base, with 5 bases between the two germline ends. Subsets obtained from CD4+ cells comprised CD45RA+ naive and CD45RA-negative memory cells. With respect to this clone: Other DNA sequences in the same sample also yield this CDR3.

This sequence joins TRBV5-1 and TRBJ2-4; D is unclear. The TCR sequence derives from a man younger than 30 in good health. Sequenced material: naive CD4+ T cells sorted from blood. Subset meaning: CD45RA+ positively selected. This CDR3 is CASSLGGAKNIQYF. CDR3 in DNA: TGCGCCAGCAGCTTGGGGGGTGCCAAAAACATTCAGTACTTC.